A single sample is the source of the 4 T cell receptor beta chains below, sequenced in a study of beta chain features in type 1 diabetes. The sequenced template was cDNA made from the entire isolated RNA. Some clones are missing from TCRdb's copy, which holds only in-frame ones; the method was immunoSEQ multiplex PCR. The sample lists roughly 500,000 clones; about 29% were seen once. The sample taken for sequencing was naive CD4+ T cells from blood. The receptors shown here come from a man aged 18 to 29 in good health.

This chain connects TRBV28 to TRBJ2-1; maybe TRBD1 (6 bases). Germline CDR1 is MDHEN and CDR2 is SYDVKM. The CDR3 totals 15 residues. V lost 6 bases and J 4 bases, leaving 16 bases between the germline ends. CDR3 sequence (DNA): TGTGCCAGCAGCTCGCCGGGACAACCATACAATGAGCAGTTCTTC. This translates into CASSSPGQPYNEQFF.

The V call is TRBV30, the J call TRBJ2-5; D is unresolved. TRBJ2-7 matches the DNA end more closely, so the J call is doubtful. This CDR3 contains 13 residues. Germline CDR1 GTSNPN, CDR2 SVGIG (reference sequence). The CDR3 protein is CAWSQRGSYEQYF. The DNA for the CDR3 is TGTGCCTGGAGTCAACGCGGCTCCTACGAGCAGTACTTC.

The CDR3 DNA follows: TGTGCCAGCAGCGGCCTTATATACAATGAGCAGTTCTTC. As protein: CASSGLIYNEQFF. The chain uses TRBV14 and TRBJ2-1; no reliable D call. This CDR3 spans 13 amino acids. V gave up 5 bases and J gave up 4 bases, with 9 bases separating them. Germline values: CDR1 SGHDN, CDR2 FVKESK.

V gene TRBV2 combines with J gene TRBJ2-2; TRBD1 matches 11 bases. CDR1 is SNHLY and CDR2 is FYNNEI in the germline V gene. The CDR3 is 13 residues long. The V segment lost 7 bases and the J segment 7 bases; nucleotides outside the gene matches: 2. CDR3: CASTGTGGGELFF. The CDR3 nucleotides are TGTGCCAGCACCGGGACAGGGGGCGGGGAGCTGTTTTTT.